This is a list of T cell receptor beta chains from one sample in a study of breast tumors, draining lymph nodes, adjacent tissues. TCRdb re-analysed the multiplex PCR reads in MiXCR, keeping a single row per CDR3 protein. The top ten clones hold approximately 3.7% of a sample with under 300,000 distinct CDR3 sequences, 30% to 35% of them seen once. Material: axillary lymph node tissue. Receptor source: a female donor with breast cancer. Some clones in this sample may be carry-over from other donors' samples. Both conserved end residues are part of each CDR3. The D gene is left open where the match is weak. The size entry is marked missing in some rows and otherwise reads once, few, many or a size class.

J gene	clone size	D gene	V gene	CDR3 DNA	CDR3 protein
TRBJ2-2	-	TRBD2	TRBV20-1	TGCAGTGCTAGGCTAGCGGGAGTCGACACCGGGGAGCTGTTTTTT	CSARLAGVDTGELFF
TRBJ1-2	many	-	TRBV7-3	TGTGCCATCCCCCGGATAGACCTAAACTATGGCTACACCTTC	CAIPRIDLNYGYTF
TRBJ1-2	many	TRBD1	TRBV20-1	TGCAGTGCTAGATTGGTCAGGGGGGGCTACACCTTC	CSARLVRGGYTF
TRBJ2-4	-	TRBD1	TRBV6-1	TGTGCCAGCAGCGATGACAGGGTAGCCAAAAACATTCAGTACTTC	CASSDDRVAKNIQYF
TRBJ1-6	many	-	TRBV5-6	TGTGCCAGCAGCTTGGCCGGGAACTCCTATAATTCACCCCTCCACTTT	CASSLAGNSYNSPLHF
TRBJ1-6	many	-	TRBV20-1	TGCAGTGCTAGGGAACCGGGCTTCTATTCACCCCTCCACTTT	CSAREPGFYSPLHF
TRBJ1-2	once	-	TRBV5-5	TGCGCCAGCAGCCAAGTCCTTAGGGATGGGGAATCGGACTATGGCTACACCTTC	CASSQVLRDGESDYGYTF
TRBJ2-7	many	-	TRBV6-6	TGTGCCAGCAGACAAGAGGGATACGAGCAGTACTTC	CASRQEGYEQYF
TRBJ1-4	-	-	TRBV5-1	TGCGCCAGCAGCTTGCAACAGGGCTTGGAAAAACTGTTTTTT	CASSLQQGLEKLFF
TRBJ1-5	-	-	TRBV19	TGTGCCAGTAACAGAAACAATCAGCCCCAGCATTTT	CASNRNNQPQHF
TRBJ1-6	many	-	TRBV12-3/TRBV12-4	TGTGCCAGCAGTTTATGGGGTTCACCCCTCCACTTT	CASSLWGSPLHF
TRBJ1-2	many	TRBD1	TRBV9	TGTGCCAGCAGTGCTTTTCGGGACAGAAAAAACTATGGCTACACCTTC	CASSAFRDRKNYGYTF
TRBJ1-2	many	-	TRBV7-2	TGTGCCAGCAGCCTGGGACACACGACGACTAACTATGGCTACACCTTC	CASSLGHTTTNYGYTF
TRBJ2-5	few	TRBD1	TRBV14	TGTGCCAGCAGCGGGGGACAGAAAAAAGAGACCCAGTACTTC	CASSGGQKKETQYF
TRBJ2-1	many	TRBD2	TRBV2	TGTGCCAGCGTCACTCTAGCGGGAGGGGCCTCGAGGGAGCAGTTCTTC	CASVTLAGGASREQFF
TRBJ2-1	many	-	TRBV19	TGTGCCAGTAGTATAGGTAGGGACAATGAGCAGTTCTTC	CASSIGRDNEQFF
TRBJ1-2	many	TRBD1	TRBV7-9	TGTGCCAGCAGCCCACAGGACAGGGGATTAAGTATGGATGGCTACACCTTC	CASSPQDRGLSMDGYTF
TRBJ1-6	many	-	TRBV9	TGTGCCAGCAGCGTTTACTATAATTCACCCCTCCACTTT	CASSVYYNSPLHF
TRBJ2-7	many	TRBD1	TRBV11-1	TGTGCCAGCAGCTTCAACAGGGGGTACGAGCAGTACTTC	CASSFNRGYEQYF
TRBJ1-4	many	TRBD1	TRBV7-9	TGTGCCAGCAGCCCAGGGGGGACAGGGGGCTATGAAAAACTGTTTTTT	CASSPGGTGGYEKLFF
TRBJ1-5	many	TRBD1	TRBV12-3/TRBV12-4	TGTGCCAGCAGCTCGACAGGGGGTTACAATCAGCCCCAGCATTTT	CASSSTGGYNQPQHF
TRBJ2-1	few	-	TRBV3-1	TGTGCCAGCAGCCAAGTGGGAGTAGCGGTTTACAATGAGCAGTTCTTC	CASSQVGVAVYNEQFF
TRBJ1-6	many	-	TRBV20-1	TGCAGTGCCCCTACCGGGGGGTATTCACCCCTCCACTTT	CSAPTGGYSPLHF
TRBJ1-6	many	-	TRBV19	TGTGCCAGTACACCTAATGCCCGGTTAGGATCACCCCTCCACTTT	CASTPNARLGSPLHF
TRBJ2-1	many	-	TRBV20-1	TGCAGTGCTCCAGGACCTTCCCGGGTGAATGAGCAGTTCTTC	CSAPGPSRVNEQFF
TRBJ1-2	-	-	TRBV5-8	TGTGCCAGCAGGGTTGTGGGTTCCTATGGCTACACCTTC	CASRVVGSYGYTF
TRBJ2-6	-	TRBD1	TRBV5-5	TGCGCCAGCAGCCCAGGCGGGACAGGGGTCGGCGGGGCCAACGTCCTGACTTTC	CASSPGGTGVGGANVLTF
TRBJ2-3	many	TRBD1	TRBV4-3	TGCGCCAGCAGCCAAGTGGGGACAGGGGGGACCACAGATACGCAGTATTTT	CASSQVGTGGTTDTQYF
TRBJ2-7	many	TRBD1	TRBV5-1	TGCGCCAGCAGCTGGAGCGTGACAGGGTACGAGCAGTACTTC	CASSWSVTGYEQYF
TRBJ2-3	many	-	TRBV19	TGTGCCAGTAGAGGGTCGGTAGATACGCAGTATTTT	CASRGSVDTQYF
TRBJ2-5	-	TRBD2	TRBV19	TGTGCCAGTAGCCGGCTAGCGGGGACCCACCAAGAGACCCAGTACTTC	CASSRLAGTHQETQYF
TRBJ2-5	many	TRBD1	TRBV7-3	TGTGCCAGCAGCTTGGGGACAGGGGAGACCCAGTACTTC	CASSLGTGETQYF
TRBJ1-5	many	-	TRBV6-5	TGTGCCAGCAGTTACTCGCGGGCAGGCAATCAGCCCCAGCATTTT	CASSYSRAGNQPQHF
TRBJ1-2	many	-	TRBV7-8	TGTGCCAGCAGCTCAGAGAAGACGGACTATGGCTACACCTTC	CASSSEKTDYGYTF
TRBJ1-6	-	-	TRBV10-3	TGTGCCAGCAGCCTACCCAGGGGTTCACCCCTCCACTTT	CASSLPRGSPLHF
TRBJ1-2	many	TRBD1	TRBV2	TGTGCCAGCAGTGAAGGGGGACAGCCCTATGGCTACACCTTC	CASSEGGQPYGYTF
TRBJ2-2	many	-	TRBV11-1	TGTGCCAGCATCGCACGGGACACTAACACCGGGGAGCTGTTTTTT	CASIARDTNTGELFF
TRBJ2-3	many	-	TRBV25-1	TGTGCCAGCAGTGAGCGACAGTTCACAGATACGCAGTATTTT	CASSERQFTDTQYF
TRBJ2-1	many	-	TRBV7-3	TGTGCCAGCAGCTTAGACCTAGGGATCTCCTACAATGAGCAGTTCTTC	CASSLDLGISYNEQFF
TRBJ2-3	-	-	TRBV28	TGTGCCAGCAGCCGCCTTGGAAGCCAGGAAGATACGCAGTATTTT	CASSRLGSQEDTQYF
TRBJ2-3	many	TRBD2	TRBV7-2	TGTGCCAGCAGCCTCGGGGAGCGGGGTGGCACAGATACGCAGTATTTT	CASSLGERGGTDTQYF
TRBJ1-1	-	TRBD1	TRBV5-1	TGCGCCAGCAGCTCGGGATTGACAGGGAAGAACACTGAAGCTTTCTTT	CASSSGLTGKNTEAFF
TRBJ1-1	-	TRBD1	TRBV19	TGTGCCAGTCACAACAGACGGACAGGGGCGAACACTGAAGCTTTCTTT	CASHNRRTGANTEAFF
TRBJ2-3	many	TRBD2	TRBV29-1	TGCAGCGGTGGACTAGCGGGATCAGATACGCAGTATTTT	CSGGLAGSDTQYF
TRBJ2-7	many	-	TRBV7-2	TGTGCCAGCAGCCCATCGGGGGAGCCCTACTACGAGCAGTACTTC	CASSPSGEPYYEQYF
TRBJ2-7	many	-	TRBV5-1	TGCGCCAGCAGCTTGGCCATGGGGGCAGGGAACGAGCAGTACTTC	CASSLAMGAGNEQYF
TRBJ2-3	many	-	TRBV20-1	TGCAGTGCTAGGAAACAGGGAGGAGATACGCAGTATTTT	CSARKQGGDTQYF
TRBJ1-1	few	-	TRBV20-1	TGCAACTTTACTGAAGCTTTCTTT	CNFTEAFF
TRBJ2-3	-	TRBD1	TRBV7-2	TGTGCCAGCAGCTTAGAGGGGGCAAGCACAGATACGCAGTATTTT	CASSLEGASTDTQYF
TRBJ2-2	many	TRBD1	TRBV7-2	TGTGCCAGCAAGGGGGCGCTCACCGGGGAGCTGTTTTTT	CASKGALTGELFF
TRBJ2-7	many	-	TRBV29-1	TGCAGCGTTGAAGTCGGACAGTTGAACGAGCAGTACTTC	CSVEVGQLNEQYF
TRBJ2-7	many	-	TRBV7-9	TGTGCCAGCAGCTTATCCGGGACCTCCTACGAGCAGTACTTC	CASSLSGTSYEQYF
TRBJ1-5	many	-	TRBV6-6	TGTGCCAGCAGTTACGACGGCAATCAGCCCCAGCATTTT	CASSYDGNQPQHF
TRBJ2-7	many	TRBD1	TRBV20-1	TGCAGTGCTAGATACAGGGGGCTCGAGCAGTACTTC	CSARYRGLEQYF
TRBJ2-5	many	TRBD2	TRBV10-2	TGCGCCAGCAGTGAGGAGACTAGCGGGGGCCAAGAGACCCAGTACTTC	CASSEETSGGQETQYF